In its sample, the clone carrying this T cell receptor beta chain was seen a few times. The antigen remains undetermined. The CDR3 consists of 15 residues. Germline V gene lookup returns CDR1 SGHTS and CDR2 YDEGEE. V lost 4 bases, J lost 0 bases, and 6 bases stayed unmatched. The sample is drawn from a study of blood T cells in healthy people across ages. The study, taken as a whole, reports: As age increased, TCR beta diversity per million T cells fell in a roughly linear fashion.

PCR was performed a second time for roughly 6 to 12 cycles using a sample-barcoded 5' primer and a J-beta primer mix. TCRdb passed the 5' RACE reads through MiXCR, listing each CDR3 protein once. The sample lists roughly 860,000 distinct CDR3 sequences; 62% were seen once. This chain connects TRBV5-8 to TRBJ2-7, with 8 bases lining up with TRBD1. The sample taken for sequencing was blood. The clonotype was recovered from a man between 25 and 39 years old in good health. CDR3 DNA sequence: TGTGCCAGCAGCCCGGGACAGGCATACTCCTACGAGCAGTACTTC. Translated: CASSPGQAYSYEQYF.